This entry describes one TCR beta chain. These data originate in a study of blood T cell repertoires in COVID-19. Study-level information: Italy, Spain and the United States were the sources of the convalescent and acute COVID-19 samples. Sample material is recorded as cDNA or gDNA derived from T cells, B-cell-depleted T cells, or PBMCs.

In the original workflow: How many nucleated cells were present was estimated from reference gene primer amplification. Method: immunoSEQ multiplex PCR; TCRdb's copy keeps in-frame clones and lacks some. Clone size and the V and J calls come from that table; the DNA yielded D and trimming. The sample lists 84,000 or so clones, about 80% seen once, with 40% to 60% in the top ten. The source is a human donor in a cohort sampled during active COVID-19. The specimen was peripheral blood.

The CDR3 is CASSPGPDRGRETQYF. The CDR3 DNA reads TGTGCCAGCAGCCCGGGGCCGGACAGGGGGCGTGAGACCCAGTACTTC. The genes are TRBV28 and TRBJ2-5; 11 nucleotides agree with TRBD1. The CDR3 loop spans 16 amino acids. CDR1 and CDR2 from the germline V gene are MDHEN and SYDVKM. Trimming cost V 6 bases and J 5 bases; bases outside gene matches: 11.